The 18 T cell receptor beta chains below all came from one sample that was sequenced in a study of T cells after yellow fever vaccination. From the 5' RACE reads, TCRdb called clonotypes with MiXCR, one entry per CDR3 protein. Of about 340,000 distinct CDR3 sequences listed, almost 4% are singletons. The sample was PBMCs, taken 5 days after the yellow fever booster vaccination. The receptors stem from a man between 18 and 35 years old who received the YFV17D yellow fever vaccine.

CDR3 in amino acids: CASSSWDAPETQYF. CDR3 nucleotides: TGTGCCAGCAGCTCATGGGACGCGCCAGAGACCCAGTACTTC. This chain connects TRBV7-2 to TRBJ2-5; possibly TRBD1 or TRBD2 for D (5 bases each). V dropped 4 bases and J dropped 4 bases, with 13 bases sitting between them. The CDR3 covers 14 residues. CDR1 is SGHTA and CDR2 is FQGNSA in the germline V gene.

This clonotype was detected only a few times. The chain couples TRBV15 to TRBJ2-1; tentatively, D is TRBD1 (5 bases). Deletions cut 5 bases from V and 0 bases from J, with 11 bases between. Per germline, CDR1 LNHNV and CDR2 YYDKDF (reference sequence). This CDR3 is built from 15 residues. The CDR3 DNA reads as TGTGCCACCAGCTGGGGCCCAAGCTCCTACAATGAGCAGTTCTTC. As protein: CATSWGPSSYNEQFF.

This clonotype was seen at least ten times. The gene calls are TRBV7-8 and TRBJ2-7; unclear D gene. With 3 bases removed from V and 0 bases from J, the gap between germline ends came to 9 bases. CDR1 is SGHVS and CDR2 is FQNEAQ in the germline V gene. This CDR3 is 14 amino acids long. Here the CDR3 DNA reads TGTGCCAGCAGCTTCGACTGGAGCTCCTACGAGCAGTACGTC. It translates to CASSFDWSSYEQYV.

The table lists this clonotype with many counts. This rearrangement joins TRBV7-2 to TRBJ2-5; 15 bases align to TRBD2. CDR1 and CDR2 (germline): SGHTA, FQGNSA. The CDR3 is 17 residues long. J was trimmed by 4 bases and V by 5 bases; bases with no gene match: 8. CDR3 DNA sequence: TGTGCCAGCAGCCCCCCGGGACTAGCGGGGGGTGGAGAGACCCAGTACTTC. Its protein product is CASSPPGLAGGGETQYF.

The chain employs TRBV7-8 and TRBJ2-5; D is uncertain. Trimming pared 2 bases from V and 3 bases from J, leaving 13 bases between. The CDR3 sequence is 15 residues long. Germline V gene sequence: CDR1 SGHVS, CDR2 FQNEAQ. CDR3 residues: CASSLNGLREETQYF. The DNA for the CDR3 is TGTGCCAGCAGCTTAAATGGTCTTAGGGAAGAGACCCAGTACTTC.

The genes are TRBV7-2 and TRBJ1-2; tentative D call: TRBD1 (6 bases). Looked up from germline, CDR1 is SGHTA and CDR2 is FQGNSA. Trimming left V 5 bases short and J 5 bases short, with 12 bases between. The CDR3 has 13 amino acids. CDR3 sequence: CASSKDRTYGYTF. The CDR3 region has the DNA TGTGCCAGCAGCAAGGACAGAACATATGGCTACACCTTC.

This clonotype was detected many times. The chain combines TRBV4-2 with TRBJ1-1; possibly TRBD1 for D (6 bases). Germline V lookup: CDR1 LGHNA, CDR2 YNFKEQ. Trimming cost V 4 bases and J 5 bases, with 14 bases left between them. This CDR3 contains 14 residues. CDR3 sequence (DNA): TGTGCCAGCAGCCCAGAACAGGGTTGGACTGAAGCTTTCTTT. It translates to CASSPEQGWTEAFF.

The chain is built from TRBV5-1 and TRBJ2-3; TRBD2 agrees at 11 bases. The CDR3 consists of 17 residues. Looked up from germline, CDR1 is SGHRS and CDR2 is YFSETQ. Unmatched junction bases numbered 11, after V lost 5 bases and J lost 3 bases. This CDR3 is CASRVVGRLAGTDTQYF. CDR3 in DNA: TGCGCCAGCAGGGTTGTTGGCCGACTAGCGGGGACAGATACGCAGTATTTT. Filled out from reference TRBV5-1 and TRBJ2-3, the complete variable domain reads KAGVTQTPRYLIKTRGQQVTLSCSPISGHRSVSWYQQTPGQGLQFLFEYFSETQRNKGNFPGRFSGRQFSNSRSEMNVSTLELGDSALYLCASRVVGRLAGTDTQYFGPGTRLTVL.

The rearrangement links TRBV10-3 to TRBJ2-1; D is uncertain. Germline V gene sequence: CDR1 ENHRY, CDR2 SYGVKD. The CDR3 has 14 amino acids. The V end was cut by 7 bases, the J end by 10 bases, with 20 bases between. The CDR3 nucleotides are TGTGCCATCACCAGAGAGTTCGTCACTGGGGAGCAGTTCTTC. Translated, it gives CAITREFVTGEQFF.

This clonotype has just a few counts. This chain links TRBV5-1 with TRBJ2-1; D uncertain. Per germline, CDR1 SGHRS and CDR2 YFSETQ. The V end lost 0 bases, the J end lost 6 bases, and 10 bases lay between the germline ends. This CDR3 region has 14 residues. This chain's CDR3 is CASSLAIAINEQFF. In DNA form, the CDR3 reads TGCGCCAGCAGCTTGGCCATTGCTATCAATGAGCAGTTCTTC.

Only a few counts were recorded for this clonotype. The chain joins TRBV20-1 to TRBJ1-2; D unclear. Germline-derived CDR1 and CDR2 are DFQATT and SNEGSKA (reference sequence). V was cut by 3 bases and J by 7 bases, with 3 bases left in between. The CDR3 runs to 9 residues. CDR3 DNA sequence: TGCAGTGCTAGTTCTGGCTACACCTTC. It encodes CSASSGYTF.

The rearrangement joins TRBV5-6 to TRBJ2-1; no reliable D call. V was pared by 0 bases and J by 4 bases, with 11 bases between. The CDR3 runs to 15 residues. Per the germline V gene, CDR1 is SGHDT and CDR2 is YYEEEE. The CDR3 region has the DNA TGTGCCAGCAGCTTGGACCCACCCATATACAATGAGCAGTTCTTC. Residues: CASSLDPPIYNEQFF. The full variable domain, completed using reference TRBV5-6 and TRBJ2-1, is DAGVTQSPTHLIKTRGQQVTLRCSPKSGHDTVSWYQQALGQGPQFIFQYYEEEERQRGNFPDRFSGHQFPNYSSELNVNALLLGDSALYLCASSLDPPIYNEQFFGPGTRLTVL.

This clonotype was observed a handful of times. V and J are TRBV20-1 and TRBJ1-1, with D maybe TRBD1 (5 bases). V was cut by 1 base and J by 10 bases, with 16 bases left in between. CDR3 size: 13 residues. Germline lookup yields CDR1 DFQATT and CDR2 SNEGSKA (reference sequence). The CDR3 DNA reads as TGCAGTGCTAGAGGAGGGTGGGGGTTAAGAGCTTTCTTT. Its protein is CSARGGWGLRAFF.

This chain connects TRBV9 to TRBJ1-6; 9 bases map to TRBD1. Trimming cost V 3 bases and J 8 bases; bases outside gene matches: 6. Per the germline V gene, CDR1 is SGDLS and CDR2 is YYNGEE. The CDR3 runs 15 residues. For the CDR3, the DNA is TGTGCCAGCAGCGCGGGACAGGGCGTGTATTCACCCCTCCACTTT. Its translation is CASSAGQGVYSPLHF.

The chain joins TRBV6-5 to TRBJ1-3, with D unresolved. The CDR3 loop spans 15 amino acids. Germline CDR1 MNHEY, CDR2 SVGAGI. Trimming removed 0 bases from V and 4 bases from J, with 10 bases in between. This CDR3 is CASSYSSQPGNTIYF. CDR3 bases: TGTGCCAGCAGTTACTCGAGCCAGCCGGGAAACACCATATATTTT.

V gene TRBV12-3 or TRBV12-4 combines with J gene TRBJ2-7; D not certain. V was shortened by 5 bases and J by 2 bases, with 13 bases between the two germline ends. This CDR3 has 14 residues. The CDR3 sequence is CASSLRPAAYEQYF. CDR3 in DNA: TGTGCCAGCAGTCTGAGGCCAGCAGCCTACGAGCAGTACTTC.

This clonotype is categorized as medium-sized. This sequence joins TRBV7-3 and TRBJ2-1; 11 bases are shared with TRBD2. V gave up 5 bases and J gave up 5 bases; unmatched junction bases: 5. Germline V lookup: CDR1 SGHTA, CDR2 FQGTGA. The CDR3 is 15 residues long. CDR3 nucleotides: TGTGCCAGCAGCGTTGGACTAGCGGGTAACAATGAGCAGTTCTTC. It translates to CASSVGLAGNNEQFF. Drawing the rest from reference TRBV7-3 and TRBJ2-1, the complete variable domain is GAGVSQTPSNKVTEKGKYVELRCDPISGHTALYWYRQSLGQGPEFLIYFQGTGAADDSGLPNDRFFAVRPEGSVSTLKIQRTERGDSAVYLCASSVGLAGNNEQFFGPGTRLTVL.

CDR3: CATSRDLRVAVEEQYF. In DNA, the CDR3 is TGTGCCACCAGCAGAGATCTGCGGGTGGCCGTTGAGGAGCAGTACTTC. The rearrangement links TRBV15 to TRBJ2-7, with a tentative D call TRBD2 (5 bases). This CDR3 has 16 residues. The ends were cut back, 0 bases at V and 7 bases at J, with 19 bases in the middle. Germline V gives CDR1 LNHNV, CDR2 YYDKDF (reference sequence).